Listed below are T cell receptor beta chains from one sample, sequenced in a study of beta chain features in type 1 diabetes. This table comes from immunoSEQ multiplex PCR, and its TCRdb copy is limited to in-frame clones, with some not included. The sample includes 280,000 or so clones, over 12% of them seen just once. The material sequenced was naive CD4+ T cells from blood. The source of these receptors is a young man with type 1 diabetes. The CDR3 runs from the conserved cysteine through the conserved F or W. Fields, in order: D gene, J gene, V gene, clone size, CDR3 DNA, CDR3 protein. A D gene is named only where the DNA matches it firmly. Not all rows give a size; the values are once, few, many and, for expanded clones, a class.

D: .; J: TRBJ2-7; V: TRBV30; size: .; DNA: TGTGCCTGGAGTGTCCCCGGGGTGAGCTCCTACGAGCAGTACTTC; CDR3: CAWSVPGVSSYEQYF
D: TRBD1; J: TRBJ1-1; V: TRBV28; size: few; DNA: TGTGCCAGCAGCCCCCTGGGACAGGGGGGGAGAACTGAAGCTTTCTTT; CDR3: CASSPLGQGGRTEAFF
D: TRBD2; J: TRBJ2-1; V: TRBV23-1; size: few; DNA: TGCGCCAGCAGTCAAGACGGAGTTCTGCTATCCGGGACTAGCGGGGGGAAATGTTACAATGAGCAGTTCTTC; CDR3: CASSQDGVLLSGTSGGKCYNEQFF
D: TRBD2; J: TRBJ2-7; V: TRBV10-2; size: .; DNA: TGCGCCAGCAGTGAGAGGGGGCTAGCGGGAATCTACGAGCAGTACTTC; CDR3: CASSERGLAGIYEQYF
D: TRBD1; J: TRBJ1-2; V: TRBV4-1; size: .; DNA: TGCGCCAGCAGCCAAGGATCCAGGGGGCCGTATGGCTACACCTTC; CDR3: CASSQGSRGPYGYTF
D: .; J: TRBJ2-1; V: TRBV7-9; size: .; DNA: TGTGCCAGCAGCTTCATACAGGGAAGGTATGAGCAGTTCTTC; CDR3: CASSFIQGRYEQFF
D: TRBD1; J: TRBJ1-2; V: TRBV6-6; size: .; DNA: TGTGCCAGCAGTTATAAGGGACAGGGGGGTTGGGGCTACACCTTC; CDR3: CASSYKGQGGWGYTF
D: .; J: TRBJ2-1; V: TRBV6-6; size: few; DNA: TGTGCCAGCAGCTACCAGTCCTACAATGAGCAGTTCTTC; CDR3: CASSYQSYNEQFF
D: TRBD1; J: TRBJ2-4; V: TRBV11-2; size: .; DNA: TGTGCCAGCAGCTTATTACAGGGGGCCAGGTTTGCCAAAAACATTCAGTACTTC; CDR3: CASSLLQGARFAKNIQYF
D: .; J: TRBJ2-3; V: TRBV28; size: .; DNA: TGTGCCAGCAGTTTAGGAGCCGCGACCTTGACAGATACGCAGTATTTT; CDR3: CASSLGAATLTDTQYF
D: .; J: TRBJ1-4; V: TRBV7-9; size: .; DNA: TGTGCCAGCAGCTTAGGTTTCGGTCAACATGAAAAACTGTTTTTT; CDR3: CASSLGFGQHEKLFF
D: TRBD1; J: TRBJ1-2; V: TRBV5-4; size: few; DNA: TGTGCCAGCAGCTCCCCAAGGGGACAGATGCTGACCTTC; CDR3: CASSSPRGQMLTF
D: .; J: TRBJ1-3; V: TRBV5-1; size: .; DNA: TGCGCCAGCAGCCTATATGGGACATACTCTGGAAACACCATATATTTT; CDR3: CASSLYGTYSGNTIYF
D: .; J: TRBJ1-1; V: TRBV7-8; size: few; DNA: TGTGCCAGCAGCCACCCGGGGACTGAAGCTTTCTTT; CDR3: CASSHPGTEAFF
D: .; J: TRBJ1-2; V: TRBV28; size: .; DNA: TGTGCCAGCAGCCGGGGGGGCTACACCTTC; CDR3: CASSRGGYTF
D: TRBD1; J: TRBJ1-3; V: TRBV6-6; size: .; DNA: TGTGCCAGCGCGGACAGGCTGAGCTCTGGAAACACCATATATTTT; CDR3: CASADRLSSGNTIYF
D: .; J: TRBJ2-5; V: TRBV5-1; size: few; DNA: TGCGCCAGCAGCCCAGGGGGGCTGGAGACCCAGTACTTC; CDR3: CASSPGGLETQYF
D: TRBD1; J: TRBJ1-1; V: TRBV6-6; size: .; DNA: TGTGCCAGCAGTCCGGGACAGGGGGCGCGAGCTTTCTTT; CDR3: CASSPGQGARAFF
D: .; J: TRBJ1-5; V: TRBV7-2; size: few; DNA: TGTGCCAGCACACTGTGGGGCGGAGTTCAGCCCCAGCATTTT; CDR3: CASTLWGGVQPQHF
D: TRBD2; J: TRBJ2-1; V: TRBV4-3; size: .; DNA: TGCGCCAGCAGCCAAGGTTTGGGGGGGAACTACAATGAGCAGTTCTTC; CDR3: CASSQGLGGNYNEQFF
D: TRBD2; J: TRBJ2-1; V: TRBV4-1; size: .; DNA: TGCGCCAGCAGCCAGCACTTAGCGGGGAGCTCCTACAATGAGCAGTTCTTC; CDR3: CASSQHLAGSSYNEQFF
D: .; J: TRBJ1-5; V: TRBV28; size: few; DNA: TGTGCCAGCAGTGTCACTTGGATCAGGGTAGGCGGCAATCAGCCCCAGCATTTT; CDR3: CASSVTWIRVGGNQPQHF
D: .; J: TRBJ1-1; V: TRBV30; size: .; DNA: TGTGCCCGTACCAAGGGGATGAACACTGAAGCTTTCTTT; CDR3: CARTKGMNTEAFF
D: TRBD1; J: TRBJ1-2; V: TRBV4-3; size: .; DNA: TGCGCCAGCAGCCAAGATCTTCAGGAAGGGGGCCATGGCTACACCTTC; CDR3: CASSQDLQEGGHGYTF
D: TRBD2; J: TRBJ2-1; V: TRBV11-2; size: few; DNA: TGTGCCAGCAGCTCCATCCTAGCGGGATACTCCTACAATGAGCAGTTCTTC; CDR3: CASSSILAGYSYNEQFF
D: .; J: TRBJ2-7; V: TRBV21-1; size: few; DNA: TGTGCCAGCAGTCGGGGTCGGGACACACTCTCCTACGAGCAGTACTTC; CDR3: CASSRGRDTLSYEQYF
D: TRBD2; J: TRBJ2-3; V: TRBV6-5; size: .; DNA: TGTGCCATTGGGGAGGGGCTCGGGACAGATACGCAGTATTTT; CDR3: CAIGEGLGTDTQYF
D: .; J: TRBJ1-4; V: TRBV5-1; size: few; DNA: TGCGCCAGCAGCGTTAACTCAGAAAAACTGTTTTTT; CDR3: CASSVNSEKLFF
D: TRBD1; J: TRBJ2-5; V: TRBV2; size: few; DNA: TGTGCCAGCAGGCGGACAGGGGTCTGGACCCAGTACTTC; CDR3: CASRRTGVWTQYF
D: .; J: TRBJ2-7; V: TRBV29-1; size: few; DNA: TGCAGCGTTAGGGGGGGGCACTTGGACGAGCAGTACTTC; CDR3: CSVRGGHLDEQYF
D: TRBD2; J: TRBJ2-1; V: TRBV2; size: few; DNA: TGTGCCAGCGGATCTAGCGGATACAATGAGCAGTTCTTC; CDR3: CASGSSGYNEQFF
D: .; J: TRBJ2-2; V: TRBV5-1; size: .; DNA: TGCGCCAGCAGCTTGGGTGTCAGCACCGGGGAGCTGTTTTTT; CDR3: CASSLGVSTGELFF
D: .; J: TRBJ2-3; V: TRBV28; size: .; DNA: TGTGCCAGCAGTTTACCAGGGGTCACAGATACGCAGTATTTT; CDR3: CASSLPGVTDTQYF
D: .; J: TRBJ2-5; V: TRBV9; size: .; DNA: TGTGCCAGCAGCGTAGCGGGAGCCCAAGAGACCCAGTACTTC; CDR3: CASSVAGAQETQYF
D: .; J: TRBJ2-5; V: TRBV7-8; size: .; DNA: TGTGCCAGCAGCCATATTCGGGGTAACGCGGAGACCCAGTACTTC; CDR3: CASSHIRGNAETQYF
D: .; J: TRBJ1-2; V: TRBV4-3; size: .; DNA: TGCGCCAGCAGCCCTTGGGGGGACGTCGATTTTTGGGTCCATGGCTACACCTTC; CDR3: CASSPWGDVDFWVHGYTF
D: TRBD1; J: TRBJ2-7; V: TRBV25-1; size: few; DNA: TGTGCCAGCAGTGGGGCCGGGACAGGGGGCGAGCAGTACTTC; CDR3: CASSGAGTGGEQYF
D: .; J: TRBJ1-1; V: TRBV29-1; size: .; DNA: TGCAGCGGACAGTACGTAAACGAAAACACTGAAGCTTTCTTT; CDR3: CSGQYVNENTEAFF
D: .; J: TRBJ2-1; V: TRBV5-4; size: .; DNA: TGTGCCAGCATATTCCGCGGTAGCGACTACAATGAGCAGTTCTTC; CDR3: CASIFRGSDYNEQFF
D: .; J: TRBJ2-7; V: TRBV20-1; size: .; DNA: TGCAGTGCTCTCGATAGGGGGTTAGGGTACTTC; CDR3: CSALDRGLGYF
D: .; J: TRBJ1-1; V: TRBV29-1; size: few; DNA: TGCAGCGTTGAAGACGGACAGAACACTGAAGCTTTCTTT; CDR3: CSVEDGQNTEAFF
D: .; J: TRBJ1-1; V: TRBV9; size: .; DNA: TGTGCCAGCAGCGTCCGACAGAACACTGAAGCTTTCTTT; CDR3: CASSVRQNTEAFF
D: TRBD2; J: TRBJ2-1; V: TRBV29-1; size: .; DNA: TGCAGCGTAGCCCCTAGACTAGCGGGAGGTCGGGAGCAGTTCTTC; CDR3: CSVAPRLAGGREQFF
D: .; J: TRBJ1-5; V: TRBV9; size: .; DNA: TGTGCCAGCAGCGTAGGGGGAGGGTCTGGTCAGCCCCAGCATTTT; CDR3: CASSVGGGSGQPQHF
D: TRBD2; J: TRBJ2-5; V: TRBV30; size: few; DNA: TGTGCCTGGAGTGAGCTAGCGGGAGGAGAGACCCAGTACTTC; CDR3: CAWSELAGGETQYF
D: TRBD2; J: TRBJ2-3; V: TRBV5-4; size: .; DNA: TGTGCCAGCAGCTTGGCGGCTAGCGGGCTAACAGATACGCAGTATTTT; CDR3: CASSLAASGLTDTQYF
D: .; J: TRBJ2-3; V: TRBV7-2; size: few; DNA: TGTGCCAGCAGCTTAGTAACTTACACAGATACGCAGTATTTT; CDR3: CASSLVTYTDTQYF
D: TRBD2; J: TRBJ2-5; V: TRBV29-1; size: few; DNA: TGCAGCGTCGGGCTAGCGGAAGAGACCCAGTACTTC; CDR3: CSVGLAEETQYF
D: .; J: TRBJ1-2; V: TRBV7-9; size: few; DNA: TGTGCCAGCAGCTTTCCTTCCCCGGTTTACTATGGCTACACCTTC; CDR3: CASSFPSPVYYGYTF
D: .; J: TRBJ2-2; V: TRBV7-9; size: few; DNA: TGTGCCACCCCAATCGGCGCTAGCAACACCGGGGAGCTGTTTTTT; CDR3: CATPIGASNTGELFF